This paragraph covers one T cell receptor beta chain sequence. This entry is derived from a study of blood T cell repertoires in COVID-19. CDR3 length: 14 amino acids. Germline CDR1 is MDHEN and CDR2 is SYDVKM. V lost 6 bases and J 5 bases, leaving 13 bases between the germline ends. The method was immunoSEQ multiplex PCR; TCRdb's version includes in-frame clones alone and lacks a portion of them. Of under 250,000 clones in the sample, around 85% were seen once. This sequence was found in a woman aged 80 or older with acute or convalescent COVID-19. Sample: peripheral blood. The chain couples TRBV28 to TRBJ2-2, with D unclear. This chain's CDR3 is CASSYHPRTGELFF. CDR3 in DNA: TGTGCCAGCAGCTATCACCCGCGTACCGGGGAGCTGTTTTTT.